This TCR beta chain is drawn from a study of beta chain features in type 1 diabetes. This clone was observed a handful of times. The antigen is unknown. Study-level findings and limits: Patients with Type 1 diabetes showed moderately but significantly shorter TCRB CDR3s in all four CD4+ subsets.

Since all of the isolated RNA was reverse transcribed, expressed TCRB transcripts were what got sequenced. Profiled with immunoSEQ multiplex PCR; TCRdb holds only in-frame clones, not every one. The table has 640,000 or so clones, over 11% seen once. Material for sequencing was naive CD4+ T cells from blood. The source of this sequence is a man younger than 30 with type 1 diabetes.

In nucleotides, the CDR3 is TGTGCCAGCAGGGCACAGGGTGGGGCTAACTATGGCTACACCTTC. It codes for CASRAQGGANYGYTF. V is TRBV6-1 and J is TRBJ1-2, with a tentative D call TRBD1 (6 bases). This CDR3 has 15 residues. Deletions cut 6 bases from V and 0 bases from J, with 14 bases between. Germline CDR1 and CDR2: MNHNS and SASEGT.